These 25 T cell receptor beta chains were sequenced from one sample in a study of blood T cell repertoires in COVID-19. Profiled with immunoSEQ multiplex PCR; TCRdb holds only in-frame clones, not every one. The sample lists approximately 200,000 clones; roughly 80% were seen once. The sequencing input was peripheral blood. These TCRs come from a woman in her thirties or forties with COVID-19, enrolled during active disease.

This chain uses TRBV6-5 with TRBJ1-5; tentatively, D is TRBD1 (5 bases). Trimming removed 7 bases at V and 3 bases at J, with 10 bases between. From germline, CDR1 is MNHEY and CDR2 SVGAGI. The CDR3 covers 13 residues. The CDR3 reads CASTEGTNQPQHF. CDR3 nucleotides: TGTGCCAGCACGGAGGGGACCAATCAGCCCCAGCATTTT.

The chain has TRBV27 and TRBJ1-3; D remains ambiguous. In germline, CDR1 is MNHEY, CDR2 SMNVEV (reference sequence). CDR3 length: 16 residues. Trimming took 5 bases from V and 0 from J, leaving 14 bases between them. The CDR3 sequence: CASSPRALLSGNTIYF. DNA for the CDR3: TGTGCCAGCAGTCCGCGGGCTCTTCTCTCTGGAAACACCATATATTTT.

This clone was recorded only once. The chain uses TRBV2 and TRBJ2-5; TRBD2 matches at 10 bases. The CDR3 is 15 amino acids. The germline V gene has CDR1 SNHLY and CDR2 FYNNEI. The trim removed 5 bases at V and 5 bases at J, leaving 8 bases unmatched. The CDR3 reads CASSRSGGVGETQYF. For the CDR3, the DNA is TGTGCCAGCAGTCGGAGCGGGGGGGTCGGGGAGACCCAGTACTTC.

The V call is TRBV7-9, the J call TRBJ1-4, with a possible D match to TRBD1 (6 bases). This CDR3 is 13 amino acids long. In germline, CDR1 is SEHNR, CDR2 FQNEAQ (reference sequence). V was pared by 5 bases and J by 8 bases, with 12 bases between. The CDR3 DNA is TGTGCCAGCAGCCGGGACATGGGGGAAAAACTGTTTTTT. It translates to CASSRDMGEKLFF.

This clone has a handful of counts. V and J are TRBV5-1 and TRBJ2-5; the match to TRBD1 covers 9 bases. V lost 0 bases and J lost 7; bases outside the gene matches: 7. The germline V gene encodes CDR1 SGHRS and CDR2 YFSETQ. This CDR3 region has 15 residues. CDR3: CASSLATGGIGTQYF. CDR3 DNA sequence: TGCGCCAGCAGCTTGGCAACAGGGGGCATCGGGACCCAGTACTTC.

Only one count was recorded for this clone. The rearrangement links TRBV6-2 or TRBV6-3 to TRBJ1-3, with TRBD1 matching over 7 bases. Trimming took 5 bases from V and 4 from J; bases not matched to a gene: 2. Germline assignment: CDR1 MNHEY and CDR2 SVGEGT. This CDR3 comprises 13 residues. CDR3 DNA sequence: TGTGCCAGCAGTCGACAGGGCGGAAACACCATATATTTT. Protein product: CASSRQGGNTIYF.

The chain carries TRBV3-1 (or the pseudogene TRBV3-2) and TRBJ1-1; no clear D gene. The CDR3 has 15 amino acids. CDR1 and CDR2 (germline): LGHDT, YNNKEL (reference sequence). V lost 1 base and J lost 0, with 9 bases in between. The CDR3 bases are TGTGCCAGCAGCCAAGTTAGCATTTTGAACACTGAAGCTTTCTTT. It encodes CASSQVSILNTEAFF.

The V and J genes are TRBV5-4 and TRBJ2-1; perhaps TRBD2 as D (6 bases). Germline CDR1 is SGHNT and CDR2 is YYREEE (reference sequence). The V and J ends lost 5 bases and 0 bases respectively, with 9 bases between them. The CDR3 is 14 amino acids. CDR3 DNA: TGTGCCAGCAGGATTAGCGGCTCCTACAATGAGCAGTTCTTC. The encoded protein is CASRISGSYNEQFF.

CDR3 sequence: CASSPNDGRGTQYF. For the CDR3, the DNA is TGTGCCAGCAGCCCTAATGACGGGAGGGGTACGCAGTATTTT. The V and J genes are TRBV7-9 and TRBJ2-3; 8 nucleotides agree with TRBD2. The CDR3 consists of 14 residues. V shed 5 bases and J 8 bases; nucleotides not matched to a gene: 9. Germline V CDR1 and CDR2: SEHNR, FQNEAQ (reference sequence).

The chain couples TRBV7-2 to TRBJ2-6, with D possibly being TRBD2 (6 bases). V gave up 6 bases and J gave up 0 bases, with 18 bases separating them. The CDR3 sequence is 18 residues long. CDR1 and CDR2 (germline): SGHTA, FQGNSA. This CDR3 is CASSATTGELSGANVLTF. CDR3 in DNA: TGTGCCAGCAGTGCTACGACGGGGGAGCTCTCTGGGGCCAACGTCCTGACTTTC.

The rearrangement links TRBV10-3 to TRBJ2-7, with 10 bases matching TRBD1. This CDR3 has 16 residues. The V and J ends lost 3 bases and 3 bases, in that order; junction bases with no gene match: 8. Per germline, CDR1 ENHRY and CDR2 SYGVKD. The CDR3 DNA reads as TGTGCCATCAGTGACCCGGGGACAGGGGTGGTCTACGAGCAGTACTTC. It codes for CAISDPGTGVVYEQYF.

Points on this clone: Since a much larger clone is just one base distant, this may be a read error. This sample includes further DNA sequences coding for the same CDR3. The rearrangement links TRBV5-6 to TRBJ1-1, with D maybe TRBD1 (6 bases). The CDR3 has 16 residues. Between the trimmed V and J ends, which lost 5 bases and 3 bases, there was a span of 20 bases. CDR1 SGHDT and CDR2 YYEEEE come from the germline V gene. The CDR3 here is CASSLFNRDTDTEAFF. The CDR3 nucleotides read TGTGCCAGCAGTTTGTTCAACCGGGACACCGACACTGAAGCTTTCTTT.

The CDR3 DNA reads TGTGCCAGCAGTCGTGACAGTTTCTATGGCTACACCTTC. This encodes CASSRDSFYGYTF. The chain employs TRBV12-3 or TRBV12-4 and TRBJ1-2; a possible D gene is TRBD1 (5 bases). The CDR3 spans 13 residues. V lost 5 bases and J lost 4, with 11 bases in between.

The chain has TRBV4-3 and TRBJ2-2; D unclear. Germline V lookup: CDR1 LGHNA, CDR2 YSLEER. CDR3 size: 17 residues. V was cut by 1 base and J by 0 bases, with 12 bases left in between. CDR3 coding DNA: TGCGCCAGCAGCCAAGTGTTAGACACTTCGAACACCGGGGAGCTGTTTTTT. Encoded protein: CASSQVLDTSNTGELFF.

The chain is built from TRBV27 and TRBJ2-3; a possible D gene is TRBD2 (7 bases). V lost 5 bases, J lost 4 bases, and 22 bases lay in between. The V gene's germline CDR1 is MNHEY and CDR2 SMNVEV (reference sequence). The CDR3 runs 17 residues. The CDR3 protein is CASSGGAGREGADTQYF. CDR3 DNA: TGTGCCAGCAGTGGGGGGGCCGGCCGTGAAGGGGCAGATACGCAGTATTTT.

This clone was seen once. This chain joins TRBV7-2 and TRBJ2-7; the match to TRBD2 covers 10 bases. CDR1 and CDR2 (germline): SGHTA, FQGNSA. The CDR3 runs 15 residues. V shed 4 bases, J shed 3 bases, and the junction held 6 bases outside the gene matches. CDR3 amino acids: CASSSKRGGIYEQYF. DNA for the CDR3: TGTGCCAGCAGCTCGAAGCGGGGGGGCATCTACGAGCAGTACTTC.

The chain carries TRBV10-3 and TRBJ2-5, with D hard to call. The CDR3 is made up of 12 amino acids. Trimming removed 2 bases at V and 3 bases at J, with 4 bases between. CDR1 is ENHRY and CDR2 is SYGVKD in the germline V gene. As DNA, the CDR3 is TGTGCCATCAGTGAGCCTGAAGAGACCCAGTACTTC. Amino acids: CAISEPEETQYF.

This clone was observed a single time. CDR3 sequence: CASSLRQGSEAFF. CDR3 nucleotides: TGTGCCAGCAGCCTACGACAGGGTTCTGAAGCTTTCTTT. The chain is built from TRBV3-1 (or the pseudogene TRBV3-2) and TRBJ1-1; TRBD1 matches at 7 bases. CDR1 and CDR2 from the germline V gene are LGHDT and YNNKEL (reference sequence). V shed 4 bases and J 6 bases; nucleotides not matched to a gene: 5. The CDR3 is 13 residues long.

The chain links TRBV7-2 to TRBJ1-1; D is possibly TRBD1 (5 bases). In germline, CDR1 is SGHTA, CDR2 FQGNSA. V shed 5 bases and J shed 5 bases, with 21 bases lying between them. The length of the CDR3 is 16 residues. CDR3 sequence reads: CASSHGTAGWGTEAFF. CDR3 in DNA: TGTGCCAGCAGCCACGGGACTGCCGGGTGGGGGACTGAAGCTTTCTTT.

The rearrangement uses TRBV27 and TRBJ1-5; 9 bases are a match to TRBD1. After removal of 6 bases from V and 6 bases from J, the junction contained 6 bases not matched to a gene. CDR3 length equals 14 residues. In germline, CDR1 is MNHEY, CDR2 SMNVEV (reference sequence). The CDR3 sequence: CASRQGAPLQPQHF. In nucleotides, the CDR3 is TGTGCCAGCAGACAGGGGGCGCCCCTTCAGCCCCAGCATTTT.

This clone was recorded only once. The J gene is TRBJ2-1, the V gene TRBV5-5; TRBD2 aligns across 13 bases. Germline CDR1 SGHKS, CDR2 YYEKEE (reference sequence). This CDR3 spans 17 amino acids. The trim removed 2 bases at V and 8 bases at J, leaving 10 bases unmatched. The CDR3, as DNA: TGTGCCAGCAGCTTTACTACCCGGACTAGCGGGAGCTATGAGCAGTTCTTC. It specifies CASSFTTRTSGSYEQFF. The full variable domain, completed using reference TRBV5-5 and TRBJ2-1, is DAGVTQSPTHLIKTRGQQVTLRCSPISGHKSVSWYQQVLGQGPQFIFQYYEKEERGRGNFPDRFSARQFPNYSSELNVNALLLGDSALYLCASSFTTRTSGSYEQFFGPGTRLTVL.

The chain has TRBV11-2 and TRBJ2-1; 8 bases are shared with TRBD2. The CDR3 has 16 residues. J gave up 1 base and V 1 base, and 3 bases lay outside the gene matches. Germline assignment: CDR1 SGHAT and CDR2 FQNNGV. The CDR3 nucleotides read TGTGCCAGCAGCTTAGGGGCGGGGGGTTCCTACAATGAGCAGTTCTTC. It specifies CASSLGAGGSYNEQFF. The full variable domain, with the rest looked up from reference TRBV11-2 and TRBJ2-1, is EAGVAQSPRYKIIEKRQSVAFWCNPISGHATLYWYQQILGQGPKLLIQFQNNGVVDDSQLPKDRFSAERLKGVDSTLKIQPAKLEDSAVYLCASSLGAGGSYNEQFFGPGTRLTVL.

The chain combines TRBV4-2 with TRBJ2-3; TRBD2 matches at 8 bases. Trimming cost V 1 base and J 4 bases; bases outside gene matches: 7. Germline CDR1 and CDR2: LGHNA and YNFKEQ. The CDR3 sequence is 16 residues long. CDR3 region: CASSQVRGGSADTQYF. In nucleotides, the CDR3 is TGTGCCAGCAGCCAAGTCCGGGGGGGCTCGGCAGATACGCAGTATTTT.

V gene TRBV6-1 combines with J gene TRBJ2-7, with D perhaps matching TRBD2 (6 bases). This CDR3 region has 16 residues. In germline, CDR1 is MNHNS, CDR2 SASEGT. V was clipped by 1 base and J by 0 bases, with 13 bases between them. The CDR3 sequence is CASSEGWDLSSYEQYF. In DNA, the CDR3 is TGTGCCAGCAGTGAAGGTTGGGACTTGAGCTCCTACGAGCAGTACTTC.

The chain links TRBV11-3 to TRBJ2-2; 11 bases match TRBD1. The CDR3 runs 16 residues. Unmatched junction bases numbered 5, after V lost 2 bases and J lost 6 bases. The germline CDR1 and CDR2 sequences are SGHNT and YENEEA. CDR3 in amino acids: CASSLSGQGGSGELFF. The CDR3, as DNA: TGTGCCAGCAGCTTATCGGGACAGGGGGGGTCCGGGGAGCTGTTTTTT.